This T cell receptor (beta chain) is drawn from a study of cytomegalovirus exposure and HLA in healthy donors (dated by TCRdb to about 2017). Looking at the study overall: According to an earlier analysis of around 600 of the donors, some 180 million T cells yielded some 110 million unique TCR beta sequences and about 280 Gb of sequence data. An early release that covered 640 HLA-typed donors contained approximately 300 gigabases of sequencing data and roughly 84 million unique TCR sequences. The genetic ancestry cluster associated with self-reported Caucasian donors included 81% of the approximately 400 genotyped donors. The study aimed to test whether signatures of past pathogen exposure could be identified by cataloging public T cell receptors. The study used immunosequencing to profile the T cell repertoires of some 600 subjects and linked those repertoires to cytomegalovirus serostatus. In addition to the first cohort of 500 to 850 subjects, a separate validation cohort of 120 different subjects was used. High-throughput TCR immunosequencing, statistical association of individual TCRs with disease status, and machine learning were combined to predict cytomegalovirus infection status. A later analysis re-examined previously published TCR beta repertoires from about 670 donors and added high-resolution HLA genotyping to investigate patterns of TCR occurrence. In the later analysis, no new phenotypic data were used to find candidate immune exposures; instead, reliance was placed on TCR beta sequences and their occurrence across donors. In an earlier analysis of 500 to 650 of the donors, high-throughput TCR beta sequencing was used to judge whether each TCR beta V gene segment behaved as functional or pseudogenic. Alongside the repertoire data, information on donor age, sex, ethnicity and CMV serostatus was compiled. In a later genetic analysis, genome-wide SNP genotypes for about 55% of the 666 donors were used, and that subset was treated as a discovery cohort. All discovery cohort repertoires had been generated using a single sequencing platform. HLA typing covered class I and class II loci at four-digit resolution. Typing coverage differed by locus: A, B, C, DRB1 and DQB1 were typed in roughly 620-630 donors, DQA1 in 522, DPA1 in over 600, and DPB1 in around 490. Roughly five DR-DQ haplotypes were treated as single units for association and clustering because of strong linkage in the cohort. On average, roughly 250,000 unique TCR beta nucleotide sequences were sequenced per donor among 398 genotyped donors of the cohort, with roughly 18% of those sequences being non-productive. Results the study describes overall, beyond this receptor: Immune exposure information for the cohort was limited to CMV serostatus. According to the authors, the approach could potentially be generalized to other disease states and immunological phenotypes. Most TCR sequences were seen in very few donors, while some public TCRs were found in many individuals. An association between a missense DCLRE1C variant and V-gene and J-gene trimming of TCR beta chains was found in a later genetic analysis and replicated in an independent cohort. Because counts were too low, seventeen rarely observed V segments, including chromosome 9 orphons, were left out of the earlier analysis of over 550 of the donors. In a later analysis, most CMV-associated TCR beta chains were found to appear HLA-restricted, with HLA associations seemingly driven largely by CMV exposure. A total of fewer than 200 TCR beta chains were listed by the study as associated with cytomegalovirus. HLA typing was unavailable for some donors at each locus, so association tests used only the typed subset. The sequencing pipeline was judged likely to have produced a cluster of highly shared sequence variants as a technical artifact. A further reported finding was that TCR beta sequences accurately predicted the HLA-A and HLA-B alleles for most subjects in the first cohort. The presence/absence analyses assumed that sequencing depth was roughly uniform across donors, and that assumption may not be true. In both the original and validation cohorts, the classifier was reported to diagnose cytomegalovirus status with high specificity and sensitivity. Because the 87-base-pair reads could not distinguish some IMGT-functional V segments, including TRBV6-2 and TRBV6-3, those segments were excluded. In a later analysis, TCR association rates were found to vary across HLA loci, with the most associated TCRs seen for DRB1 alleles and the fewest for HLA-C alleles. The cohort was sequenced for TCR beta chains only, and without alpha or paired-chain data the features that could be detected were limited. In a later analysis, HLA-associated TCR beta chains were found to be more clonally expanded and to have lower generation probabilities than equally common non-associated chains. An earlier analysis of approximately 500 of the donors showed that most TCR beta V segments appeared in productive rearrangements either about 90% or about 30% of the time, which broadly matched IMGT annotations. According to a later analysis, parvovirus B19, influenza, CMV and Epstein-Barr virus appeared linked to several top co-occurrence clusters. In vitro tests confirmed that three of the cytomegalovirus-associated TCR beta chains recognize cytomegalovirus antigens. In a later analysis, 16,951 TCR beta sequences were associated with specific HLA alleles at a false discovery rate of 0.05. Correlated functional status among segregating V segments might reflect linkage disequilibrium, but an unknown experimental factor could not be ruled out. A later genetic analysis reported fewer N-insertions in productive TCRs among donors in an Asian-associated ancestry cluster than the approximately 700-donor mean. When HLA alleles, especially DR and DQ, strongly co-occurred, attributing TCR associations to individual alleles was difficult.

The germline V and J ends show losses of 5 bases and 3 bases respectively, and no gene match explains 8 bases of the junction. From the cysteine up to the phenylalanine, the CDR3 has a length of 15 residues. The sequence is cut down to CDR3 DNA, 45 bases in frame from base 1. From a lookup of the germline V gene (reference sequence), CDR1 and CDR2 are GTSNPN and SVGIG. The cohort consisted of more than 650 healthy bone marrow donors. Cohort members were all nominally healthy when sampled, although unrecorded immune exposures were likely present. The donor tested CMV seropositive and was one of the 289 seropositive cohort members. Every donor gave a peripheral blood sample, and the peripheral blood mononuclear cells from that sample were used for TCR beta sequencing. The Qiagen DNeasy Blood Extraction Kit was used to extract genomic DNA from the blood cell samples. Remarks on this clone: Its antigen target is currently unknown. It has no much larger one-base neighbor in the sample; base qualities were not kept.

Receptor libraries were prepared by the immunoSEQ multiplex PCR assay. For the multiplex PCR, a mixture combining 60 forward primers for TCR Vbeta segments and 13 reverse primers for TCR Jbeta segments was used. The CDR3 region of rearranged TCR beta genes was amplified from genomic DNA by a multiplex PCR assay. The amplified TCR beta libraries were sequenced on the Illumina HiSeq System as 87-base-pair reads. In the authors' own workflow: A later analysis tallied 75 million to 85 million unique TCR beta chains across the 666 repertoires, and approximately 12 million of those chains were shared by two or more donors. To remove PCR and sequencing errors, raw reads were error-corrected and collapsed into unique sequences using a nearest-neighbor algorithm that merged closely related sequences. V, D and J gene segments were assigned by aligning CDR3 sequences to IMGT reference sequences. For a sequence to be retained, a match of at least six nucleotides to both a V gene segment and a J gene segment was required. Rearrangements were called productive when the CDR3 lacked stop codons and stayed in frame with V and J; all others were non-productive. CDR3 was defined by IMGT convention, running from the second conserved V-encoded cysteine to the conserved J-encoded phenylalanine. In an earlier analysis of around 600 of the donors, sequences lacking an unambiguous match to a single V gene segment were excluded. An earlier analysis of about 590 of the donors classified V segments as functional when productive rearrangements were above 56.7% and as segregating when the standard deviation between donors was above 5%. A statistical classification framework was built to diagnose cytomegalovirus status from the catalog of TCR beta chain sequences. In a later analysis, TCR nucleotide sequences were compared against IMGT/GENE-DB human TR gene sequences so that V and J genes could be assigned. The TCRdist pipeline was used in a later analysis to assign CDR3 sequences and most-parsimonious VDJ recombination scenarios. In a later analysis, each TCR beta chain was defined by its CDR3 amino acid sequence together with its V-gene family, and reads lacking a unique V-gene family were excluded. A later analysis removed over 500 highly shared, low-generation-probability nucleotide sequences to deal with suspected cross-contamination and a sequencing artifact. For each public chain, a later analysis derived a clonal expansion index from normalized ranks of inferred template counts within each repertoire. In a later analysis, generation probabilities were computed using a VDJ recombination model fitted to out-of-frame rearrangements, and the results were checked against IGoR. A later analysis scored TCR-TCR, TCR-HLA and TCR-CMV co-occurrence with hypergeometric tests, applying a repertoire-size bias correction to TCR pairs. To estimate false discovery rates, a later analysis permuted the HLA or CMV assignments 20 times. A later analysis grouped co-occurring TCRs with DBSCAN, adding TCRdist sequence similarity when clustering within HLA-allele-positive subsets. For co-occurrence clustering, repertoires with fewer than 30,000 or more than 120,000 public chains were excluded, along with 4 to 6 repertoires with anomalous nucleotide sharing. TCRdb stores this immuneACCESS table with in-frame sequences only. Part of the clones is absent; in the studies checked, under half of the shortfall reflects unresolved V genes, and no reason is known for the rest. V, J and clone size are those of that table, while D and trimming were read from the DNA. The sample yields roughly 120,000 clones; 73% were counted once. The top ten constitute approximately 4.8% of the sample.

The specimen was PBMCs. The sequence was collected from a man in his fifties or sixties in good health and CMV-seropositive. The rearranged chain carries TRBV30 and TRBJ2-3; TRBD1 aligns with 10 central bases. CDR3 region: CAWLSGTGDTDTQYF. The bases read TGTGCCTGGCTATCGGGGACAGGGGATACAGATACGCAGTATTTT.